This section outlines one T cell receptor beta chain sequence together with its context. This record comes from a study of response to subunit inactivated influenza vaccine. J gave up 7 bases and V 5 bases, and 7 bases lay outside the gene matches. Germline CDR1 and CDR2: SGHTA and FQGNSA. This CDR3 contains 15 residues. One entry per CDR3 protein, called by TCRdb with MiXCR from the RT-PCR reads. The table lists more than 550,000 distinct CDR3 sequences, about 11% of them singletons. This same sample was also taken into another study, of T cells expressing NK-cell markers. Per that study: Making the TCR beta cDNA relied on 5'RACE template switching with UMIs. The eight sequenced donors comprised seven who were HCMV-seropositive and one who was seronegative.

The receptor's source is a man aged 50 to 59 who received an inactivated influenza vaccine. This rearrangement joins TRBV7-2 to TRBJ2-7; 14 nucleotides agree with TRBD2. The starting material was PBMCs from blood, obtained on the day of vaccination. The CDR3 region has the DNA TGTGCCAGCAGCCCGCGACTAGCGGGAGGGGTAGAGCAGTACTTC. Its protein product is CASSPRLAGGVEQYF.